A single sample gave rise to the 23 T cell receptor beta chains below, sequenced in a study of long-term antiretroviral therapy in people with HIV. Researchers report immunoSEQ v3.0 was run at survey level. The data were produced by immunoSEQ multiplex PCR, yet TCRdb's version contains in-frame clones alone and is incomplete. The sample yields about 22,000 clones, less than 85% seen once. The source was unsorted PBMCs, collected 0.5 years before starting antiretroviral therapy. These receptors all come from a man aged 40-55 years with HIV.

The chain couples TRBV2 to TRBJ1-2; D remains unclear. The V gene's germline CDR1 is SNHLY and CDR2 FYNNEI. The CDR3 is made up of 12 amino acids. V was pared by 4 bases and J by 2 bases, with 5 bases between. The CDR3 sequence is CASSGQNYGYTF. CDR3 DNA: TGTGCCAGCAGTGGGCAGAACTATGGCTACACCTTC. The full variable domain, in which reference TRBV2 and TRBJ1-2 provide the parts outside the CDR3, is EPEVTQTPSHQVTQMGQEVILRCVPISNHLYFYWYRQILGQKVEFLVSFYNNEISEKSEIFDDQFSVERPDGSNFTLKIRSTKLEDSAMYFCASSGQNYGYTFGSGTRLTVV.

CDR3 sequence (DNA): TGCGCCAGCAGCTTGAACCAGGATGGCTACACCTTC. This codes for CASSLNQDGYTF. The gene calls are TRBV5-1 and TRBJ1-2; D gene ambiguous. The germline gives CDR1 SGHRS, CDR2 YFSETQ. Trimming took off 1 base at V and 6 bases at J, with 7 bases between the two ends. This CDR3 is built from 12 residues.

The J gene is TRBJ2-2, the V gene TRBV5-1, with 10 bases fitting TRBD2. With 0 bases clipped from V and 0 bases from J, the junction kept 8 bases outside the gene matches. CDR1 is SGHRS, CDR2 YFSETQ, per germline. The length of the CDR3 is 19 residues. The CDR3 DNA reads as TGCGCCAGCAGCTTGGATCCAGCGGGGGGGCCTGCGAACACCGGGGAGCTGTTTTTT. Protein: CASSLDPAGGPANTGELFF.

Points on this clone: The identical CDR3 is also encoded by other nucleotide sequences in the sample. The V call is TRBV10-2, the J call TRBJ1-1; TRBD1 aligns across 7 bases. Germline-derived CDR1 and CDR2 are WSHSY and SAAADI. V gave up 5 bases and J gave up 0 bases; unmatched junction bases: 3. The CDR3 runs to 14 residues. The CDR3: CASSRGQMNTEAFF. CDR3 DNA: TGCGCCAGCAGTAGGGGACAGATGAACACTGAAGCTTTCTTT.

This clone was counted between two and nine times. The chain joins TRBV27 to TRBJ1-2; 9 positions match TRBD1. The CDR3 loop spans 17 amino acids. Unmatched junction bases numbered 11, after V lost 4 bases and J lost 2 bases. The germline gives CDR1 MNHEY, CDR2 SMNVEV (reference sequence). The CDR3 protein is CASSWTPGTGTNYGYTF. CDR3 DNA sequence: TGTGCCAGCAGTTGGACTCCCGGGACAGGGACGAACTATGGCTACACCTTC.

The chain is built from TRBV2 and TRBJ1-6, with TRBD1 matching 11 bases. V lost 7 bases, J lost 3 bases, and 8 bases stayed unmatched. The CDR3 sequence is 17 residues long. Per germline, CDR1 SNHLY and CDR2 FYNNEI. This CDR3 is CASTPLGTGGYNSPLHF. For the CDR3, the DNA is TGTGCCAGCACCCCGCTAGGGACAGGGGGCTATAATTCACCCCTCCACTTT.

This clone appeared once. The chain couples TRBV4-3 to TRBJ2-7; D is ambiguous. CDR3 length: 13 amino acids. CDR1 is LGHNA, CDR2 YSLEER, per germline. The V and J ends lost 2 bases and 4 bases respectively, with 9 bases between them. The CDR3 nucleotides are TGCGCCAGCAGCCAAACCCTGGAATACGAGCAGTACTTC. This sequence encodes CASSQTLEYEQYF.

The V gene is TRBV5-4, the J gene TRBJ1-5; D is unclear. The germline V and J ends were trimmed by 5 bases and 3 bases, with 12 bases remaining between them. The CDR3 covers 14 residues. Germline V lookup: CDR1 SGHNT, CDR2 YYREEE (reference sequence). In DNA, the CDR3 is TGTGCCAGCAGTCTTGCAGGACCCAATCAGCCCCAGCATTTT. Translating gives CASSLAGPNQPQHF.

The chain links TRBV18 to TRBJ2-2, with D possibly called TRBD1 or TRBD2 (6 bases each). The germline V gene has CDR1 KGHSH and CDR2 LQKENI. This CDR3 spans 16 amino acids. Trimming cost V 0 bases and J 0 bases, with 8 bases left between them. CDR3 DNA: TGTGCCAGCTCACCACCGGGGGGCGCGAACACCGGGGAGCTGTTTTTT. Translation: CASSPPGGANTGELFF.

The chain couples TRBV19 to TRBJ1-1; 10 nucleotides line up with TRBD1. The CDR3 spans 14 residues. The germline V gene has CDR1 LNHDA and CDR2 SQIVND (reference sequence). V lost 5 bases, J lost 8 bases, and 8 bases stayed unmatched. The CDR3 spells CASSYLGTGAEAFF. The CDR3 DNA reads TGTGCCAGTAGTTACCTCGGGACAGGGGCGGAAGCTTTCTTT.

This sequence joins TRBV6-6 and TRBJ2-2, with D unresolved. V was clipped by 2 bases and J by 2 bases, with 3 bases between them. Germline V gene sequence: CDR1 MNHNY, CDR2 SVGAGI (reference sequence). CDR3 size: 13 residues. CDR3 residues: CASSYLNTGELFF. In DNA, the CDR3 is TGTGCCAGCAGTTACCTAAACACCGGGGAGCTGTTTTTT.

This chain links TRBV5-1 with TRBJ2-5; D gene ambiguous. The CDR3 totals 11 residues. CDR1 SGHRS and CDR2 YFSETQ come from the germline V gene. Trimming took 2 bases from V and 5 from J, leaving 4 bases between them. The DNA of the CDR3 is TGCGCCAGCAGCTTTGGTGAGACCCAGTACTTC. It translates to CASSFGETQYF.

The J gene is TRBJ2-1, the V gene TRBV6-5, with 7 nucleotides matching TRBD1. The J segment lost 4 bases and the V segment lost 6 bases, leaving 9 bases of the junction unmatched. The CDR3 covers 15 residues. CDR1 and CDR2 from the germline V gene are MNHEY and SVGAGI. This CDR3 is CASRPQGQVYNEQFF. The CDR3 bases are TGTGCCAGCAGGCCCCAAGGACAGGTTTACAATGAGCAGTTCTTC.

The chain has TRBV11-2 and TRBJ2-2; maybe TRBD2 (6 bases). This CDR3 spans 14 amino acids. Trimming took off 0 bases at V and 7 bases at J, with 9 bases between the two ends. Germline V CDR1 and CDR2: SGHAT, FQNNGV. The CDR3 here is CASSLESGGGELFF. The CDR3 DNA reads TGTGCCAGCAGCTTAGAGTCCGGGGGCGGGGAGCTGTTTTTT.

The sample holds one count of this clone. The DNA for the CDR3 is TGTGCCAGCAGCTTAGAACCCTCCGTGAACACTGAAGCTTTCTTT. Protein sequence: CASSLEPSVNTEAFF. The genes are TRBV11-1 and TRBJ1-1, with D uncertain. The V end lost 1 base, the J end lost 0 bases, and 9 bases lay between the germline ends. This CDR3 contains 15 residues. Per the germline V gene, CDR1 is SGHAT and CDR2 is FQDESV (reference sequence).

The chain employs TRBV12-5 and TRBJ1-1; TRBD1 matches 8 bases. The CDR3 has 14 amino acids. CDR1 is LGHNT and CDR2 is FRNRAP in the germline V gene. V lost 1 base, J lost 5 bases, and 3 bases stayed unmatched. CDR3 coding DNA: TGTGCTAGTGGTTTGGGGGACAGGTCGACTGAAGCTTTCTTT. Encoded protein: CASGLGDRSTEAFF.

The V gene is TRBV5-4, the J gene TRBJ2-1; TRBD2 matches 16 bases. The ends lost 4 bases at V and 9 bases at J; junction bases unmatched: 7. Germline values: CDR1 SGHNT, CDR2 YYREEE (reference sequence). CDR3 length: 16 amino acids. CDR3 in DNA: TGTGCCAGCAGCCTGGGACTAGCGGGGGGGCGGGGTGAGCAGTTCTTC. Translation: CASSLGLAGGRGEQFF.

V gene TRBV2 combines with J gene TRBJ2-7; 11 bases align to TRBD2. Germline V CDR1 and CDR2: SNHLY, FYNNEI. The CDR3 totals 14 residues. The V and J ends lost 7 bases and 2 bases, in that order; junction bases with no gene match: 4. Here the CDR3 reads CASTQLAGAYEQYF. The CDR3 DNA follows: TGTGCCAGCACCCAACTAGCGGGGGCCTACGAGCAGTACTTC.

The chain carries TRBV7-2 and TRBJ2-7; TRBD2 matches at 8 bases. The CDR3 is 14 residues long. Trimming removed 5 bases from V and 3 bases from J; junction bases left unmatched: 6. Germline CDR1 is SGHTA and CDR2 is FQGNSA. The CDR3 coding sequence is TGTGCCAGCAGCAAACGGGAGGGGATCTACGAGCAGTACTTC. Protein product: CASSKREGIYEQYF.

CDR3 sequence (DNA): TGCGCCAGCAGCCAGGAGCCGGGCTCCGTGTTCTACGAGCAGTACTTC. Its translation is CASSQEPGSVFYEQYF. This chain links TRBV4-1 with TRBJ2-7, with unresolved D. V lost 3 bases and J lost 3, with 18 bases in between. Germline-derived CDR1 and CDR2 are MGHRA and YSYEKL. The CDR3 has 16 residues.

This clone was counted between two and nine times. V usage is TRBV4-1 and J usage is TRBJ1-5; D is ambiguous. Germline V CDR1 and CDR2: MGHRA, YSYEKL. The CDR3 consists of 15 residues. V was shortened by 1 base and J by 2 bases, with 9 bases between the two germline ends. The CDR3 here is CASSQGGIRNQPQHF. CDR3 DNA: TGCGCCAGCAGCCAAGGGGGTATCCGCAATCAGCCCCAGCATTTT.

The gene calls are TRBV2 and TRBJ1-5; D uncertain. Germline assignment: CDR1 SNHLY and CDR2 FYNNEI. V lost 6 bases and J lost 7, with 16 bases in between. The CDR3 is 14 amino acids. CDR3 nucleotides: TGTGCCAGCAGCGATGGGTCTCCTGGGCAGCCCCAGCATTTT. This sequence encodes CASSDGSPGQPQHF.

Notes on this clone: A junction boundary mismatches the germline segment, possibly from a read error. The chain has TRBV19 and TRBJ1-1; 10 positions agree with TRBD1. CDR1 and CDR2 (germline): LNHDA, SQIVND (reference sequence). This CDR3 region has 18 residues. CDR3 amino acids: CASSIGRGQGLMNTETFF. CDR3 sequence (DNA): TGTGCCAGTAGTATTGGTCGGGGACAGGGGTTAATGAACACTGAAACTTTCTTT.